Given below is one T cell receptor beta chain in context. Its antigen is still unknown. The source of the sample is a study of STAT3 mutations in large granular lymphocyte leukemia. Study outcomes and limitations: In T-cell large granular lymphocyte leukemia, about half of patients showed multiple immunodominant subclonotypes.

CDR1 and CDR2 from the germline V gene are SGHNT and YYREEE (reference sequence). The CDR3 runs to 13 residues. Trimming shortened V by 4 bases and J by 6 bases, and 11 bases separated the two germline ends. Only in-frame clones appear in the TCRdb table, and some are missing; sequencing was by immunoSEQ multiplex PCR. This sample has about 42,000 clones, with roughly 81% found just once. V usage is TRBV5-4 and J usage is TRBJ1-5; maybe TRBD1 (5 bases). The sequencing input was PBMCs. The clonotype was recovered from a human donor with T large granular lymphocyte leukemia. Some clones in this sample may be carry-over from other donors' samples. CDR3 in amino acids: CASSPGGGQPQHF. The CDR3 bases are TGTGCCAGCAGCCCCGGTGGGGGTCAGCCCCAGCATTTT.